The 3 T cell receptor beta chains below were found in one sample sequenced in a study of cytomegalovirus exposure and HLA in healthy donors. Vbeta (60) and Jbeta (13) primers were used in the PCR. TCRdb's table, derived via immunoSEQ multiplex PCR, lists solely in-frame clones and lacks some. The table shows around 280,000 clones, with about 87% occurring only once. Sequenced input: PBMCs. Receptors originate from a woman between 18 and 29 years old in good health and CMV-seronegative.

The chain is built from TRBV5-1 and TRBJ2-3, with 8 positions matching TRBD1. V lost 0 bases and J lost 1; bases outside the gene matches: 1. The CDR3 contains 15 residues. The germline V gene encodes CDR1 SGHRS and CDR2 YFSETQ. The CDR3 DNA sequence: TGCGCCAGCAGCTTGGGGGGACAGGGCACAGATACGCAGTATTTT. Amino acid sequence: CASSLGGQGTDTQYF.

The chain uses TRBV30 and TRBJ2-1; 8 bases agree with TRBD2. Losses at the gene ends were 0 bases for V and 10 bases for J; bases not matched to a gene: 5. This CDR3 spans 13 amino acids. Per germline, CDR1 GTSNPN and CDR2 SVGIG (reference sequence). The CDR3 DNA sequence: TGTGCCTGGAGTGTAGGGCTAGCGGGCGAGCAGTTCTTC. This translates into CAWSVGLAGEQFF.

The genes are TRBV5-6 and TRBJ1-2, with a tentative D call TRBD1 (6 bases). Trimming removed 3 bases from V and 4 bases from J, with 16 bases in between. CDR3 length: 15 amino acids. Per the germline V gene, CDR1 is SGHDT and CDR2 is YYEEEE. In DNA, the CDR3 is TGTGCCAGCAGCTCCACCGGGACATCCCGCTATGGCTACACCTTC. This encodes CASSSTGTSRYGYTF.